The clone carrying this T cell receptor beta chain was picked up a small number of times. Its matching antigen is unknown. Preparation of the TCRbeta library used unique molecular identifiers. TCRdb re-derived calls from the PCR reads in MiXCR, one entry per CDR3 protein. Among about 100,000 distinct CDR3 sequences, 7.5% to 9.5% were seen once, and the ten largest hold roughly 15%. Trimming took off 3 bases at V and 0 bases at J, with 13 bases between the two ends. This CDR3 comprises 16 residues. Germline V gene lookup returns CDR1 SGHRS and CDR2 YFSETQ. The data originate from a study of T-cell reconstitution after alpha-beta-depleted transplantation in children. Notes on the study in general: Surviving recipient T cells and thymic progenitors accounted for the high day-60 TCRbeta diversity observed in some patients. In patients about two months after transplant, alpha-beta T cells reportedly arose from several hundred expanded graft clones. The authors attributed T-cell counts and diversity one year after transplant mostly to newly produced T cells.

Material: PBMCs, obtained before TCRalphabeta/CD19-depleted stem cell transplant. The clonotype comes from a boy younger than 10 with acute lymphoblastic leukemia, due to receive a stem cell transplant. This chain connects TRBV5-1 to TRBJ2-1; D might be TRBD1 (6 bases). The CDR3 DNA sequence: TGCGCCAGCAGCTCGCAGGGGCTCACCTCCTACAATGAGCAGTTCTTC. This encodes CASSSQGLTSYNEQFF. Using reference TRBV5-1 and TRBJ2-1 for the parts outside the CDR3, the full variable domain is KAGVTQTPRYLIKTRGQQVTLSCSPISGHRSVSWYQQTPGQGLQFLFEYFSETQRNKGNFPGRFSGRQFSNSRSEMNVSTLELGDSALYLCASSSQGLTSYNEQFFGPGTRLTVL.